Listed below are T cell receptor beta chains from one sample, sequenced in a study of blood T cell repertoires in COVID-19. Assay used: immunoSEQ multiplex PCR; TCRdb lists only in-frame clones, some missing. This table has a few hundred thousand clones, under 90% appearing once. The sample was peripheral blood. Every receptor here comes from a man in his fifties or sixties with acute or convalescent COVID-19. Both conserved end residues are part of each CDR3. D genes are given only for firm matches. Only part of the rows carry a size: once, few, many, or a class if the clone is expanded.

TGTGCCAGCAGCCCGGACCAGGGTTATTCACCCCTCCACTTT	CASSPDQGYSPLHF	-	-	14	TRBV2	TRBJ1-6
TGCAGCGCTTGGACAGGTACATACTCTGGGGCCAACGTCCTGACTTTC	CSAWTGTYSGANVLTF	TRBD1	-	16	TRBV29-1	TRBJ2-6
TGTGCCTGGAGGAACAGGGGTATGAACACTGAAGCTTTCTTT	CAWRNRGMNTEAFF	TRBD1	-	14	TRBV30	TRBJ1-1
TGTGCCAGCAGCTTACTCCCACTAGCTGGGGCCAACGTCCTGACTTTC	CASSLLPLAGANVLTF	-	-	16	TRBV5-5	TRBJ2-6
TGTGCCAGCAGTTCCCTCATTCTAGGGGGAGATGTCTACGAGCAGTACTTC	CASSSLILGGDVYEQYF	-	-	17	TRBV27	TRBJ2-7
TGTGCCAGCAGGCCCGGGACATCCGATGGCTACACCTTC	CASRPGTSDGYTF	-	once	13	TRBV3-1/TRBV3-2	TRBJ1-2
TGTGCCTGGAGTACGGACAGGGTAGCCAAAAACATTCAGTACTTC	CAWSTDRVAKNIQYF	TRBD1	-	15	TRBV30	TRBJ2-4
TGTGCCAGCAGTTCCCCCCGGGGGGTTGGAAACACCATATATTTT	CASSSPRGVGNTIYF	-	-	15	TRBV6-6	TRBJ1-3
TGTGCCAGCGTTGGGGGGAGCTCCTACGAGCAGTACTTC	CASVGGSSYEQYF	-	few	13	TRBV2	TRBJ2-7
TGTGCCAGCAGGGGACAGGCCCCTGGGTCCCAGCATTTT	CASRGQAPGSQHF	TRBD1	few	13	TRBV2	TRBJ1-5
TGTGCAAGTCGCCCGAGACAGGGTGGGGACACTGAAGCTTTCTTT	CASRPRQGGDTEAFF	-	few	15	TRBV12-2	TRBJ1-1
TGTGCCATCTCCCCCCTGGAACAGGGGGCCGGGGAGCTGTTTTTT	CAISPLEQGAGELFF	TRBD1	-	15	TRBV10-3	TRBJ2-2
TGTGCCAGCAGCTTATGGGGGCCAGAGAACACTGAAGCTTTCTTT	CASSLWGPENTEAFF	-	-	15	TRBV13	TRBJ1-1
TGCGCCAGCAGTGATAGGGACCTAGGGGGTGAGCAGTTCTTC	CASSDRDLGGEQFF	-	-	14	TRBV10-1	TRBJ2-1
TGTGCCAGCAGCCAAACAGGGGGCTCGGGCTATGGCTACACCTTC	CASSQTGGSGYGYTF	TRBD1	-	15	TRBV7-3	TRBJ1-2
TGCAGCGTTCTGGCGGTGAACACTGAAGCTTTCTTT	CSVLAVNTEAFF	-	-	12	TRBV29-1	TRBJ1-1